This T cell receptor beta chain comes out of a study of technical replicates of blood from a handful of donors. Trimming removed 4 bases from V and 4 bases from J; junction bases left unmatched: 14. The germline V gene encodes CDR1 SGHRS and CDR2 YFSETQ. This CDR3 comprises 19 residues. Using immunoSEQ multiplex PCR, the repertoire was profiled, and TCRdb retains in-frame clones only, with some absent. The data hold about 78,000 clones, with approximately 93% observed a single time. The specimen sequenced was T cells isolated from PBMCs. The chain joins TRBV5-1 to TRBJ2-1; the match to TRBD2 covers 13 bases. This clonotype originated in a human donor in good health. The CDR3 protein is CASSTTRTSGSFIYNEQFF. The CDR3 bases are TGCGCCAGCAGCACGACCAGGACTAGCGGGAGTTTCATTTACAATGAGCAGTTCTTC. Full variable domain (rest looked up from reference TRBV5-1 and TRBJ2-1): KAGVTQTPRYLIKTRGQQVTLSCSPISGHRSVSWYQQTPGQGLQFLFEYFSETQRNKGNFPGRFSGRQFSNSRSEMNVSTLELGDSALYLCASSTTRTSGSFIYNEQFFGPGTRLTVL.